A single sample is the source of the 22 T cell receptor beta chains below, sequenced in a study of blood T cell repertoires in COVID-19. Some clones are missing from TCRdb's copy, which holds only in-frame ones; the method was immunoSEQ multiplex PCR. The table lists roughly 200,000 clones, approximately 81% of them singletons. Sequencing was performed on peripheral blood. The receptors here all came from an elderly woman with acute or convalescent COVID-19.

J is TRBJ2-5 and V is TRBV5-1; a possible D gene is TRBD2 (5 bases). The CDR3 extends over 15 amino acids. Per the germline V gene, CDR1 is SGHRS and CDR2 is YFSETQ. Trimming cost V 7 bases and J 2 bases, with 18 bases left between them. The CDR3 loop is CASGPFPGGQETQYF. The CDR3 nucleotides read TGCGCCAGCGGGCCCTTCCCAGGCGGGCAAGAGACCCAGTACTTC. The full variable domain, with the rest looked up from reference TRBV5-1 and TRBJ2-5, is KAGVTQTPRYLIKTRGQQVTLSCSPISGHRSVSWYQQTPGQGLQFLFEYFSETQRNKGNFPGRFSGRQFSNSRSEMNVSTLELGDSALYLCASGPFPGGQETQYFGPGTRLLVL.

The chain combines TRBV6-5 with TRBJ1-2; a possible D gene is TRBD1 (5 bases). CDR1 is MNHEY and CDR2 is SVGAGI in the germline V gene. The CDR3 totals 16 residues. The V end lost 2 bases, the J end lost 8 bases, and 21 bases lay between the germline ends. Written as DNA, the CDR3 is TGTGCCAGCAGTTACGGGGGGACCGGGACCTTGGTAGGCTACACCTTC. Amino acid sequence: CASSYGGTGTLVGYTF.

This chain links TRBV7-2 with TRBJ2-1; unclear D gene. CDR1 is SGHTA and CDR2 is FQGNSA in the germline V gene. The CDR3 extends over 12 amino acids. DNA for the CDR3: TGTGCTTCCAGCGACGTCTACAATGAGCAGTTCTTC. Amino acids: CASSDVYNEQFF.

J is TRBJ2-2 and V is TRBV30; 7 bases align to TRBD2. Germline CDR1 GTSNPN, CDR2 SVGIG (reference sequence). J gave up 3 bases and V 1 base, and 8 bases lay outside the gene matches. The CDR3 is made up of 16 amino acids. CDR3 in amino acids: CAWSEFGDYYTGELFF. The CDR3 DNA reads TGTGCCTGGAGTGAGTTTGGGGACTACTACACCGGGGAGCTGTTTTTT. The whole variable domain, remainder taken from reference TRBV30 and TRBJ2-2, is SQTIHQWPATLVQPVGSPLSLECTVEGTSNPNLYWYRQAAGRGLQLLFYSVGIGQISSEVPQNLSASRPQDRQFILSSKKLLLSDSGFYLCAWSEFGDYYTGELFFGEGSRLTVL.

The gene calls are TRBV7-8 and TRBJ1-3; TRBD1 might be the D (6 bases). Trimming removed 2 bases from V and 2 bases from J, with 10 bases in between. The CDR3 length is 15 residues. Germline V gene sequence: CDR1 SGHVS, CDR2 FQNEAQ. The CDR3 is CASSLTAGAGNTIYF. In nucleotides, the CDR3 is TGTGCCAGCAGCTTAACCGCAGGGGCTGGAAACACCATATATTTT. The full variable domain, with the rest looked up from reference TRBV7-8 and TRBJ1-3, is GAGVSQSPRYKVAKRGQDVALRCDPISGHVSLFWYQQALGQGPEFLTYFQNEAQLDKSGLPSDRFFAERPEGSVSTLKIQRTQQEDSAVYLCASSLTAGAGNTIYFGEGSWLTVV.

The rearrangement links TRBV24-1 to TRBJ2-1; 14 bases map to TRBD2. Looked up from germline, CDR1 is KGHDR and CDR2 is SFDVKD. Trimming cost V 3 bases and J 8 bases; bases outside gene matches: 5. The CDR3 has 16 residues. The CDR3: CATSDQTSGRGYEQFF. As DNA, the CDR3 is TGTGCCACCAGTGATCAGACTAGCGGGAGGGGGTATGAGCAGTTCTTC.

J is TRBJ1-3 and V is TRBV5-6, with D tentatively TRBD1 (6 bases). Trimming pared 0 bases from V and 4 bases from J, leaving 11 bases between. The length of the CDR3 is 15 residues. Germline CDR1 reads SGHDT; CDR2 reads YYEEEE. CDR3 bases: TGTGCCAGCAGCTTGGAGACAGGTGACGGAAACACCATATATTTT. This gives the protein CASSLETGDGNTIYF.

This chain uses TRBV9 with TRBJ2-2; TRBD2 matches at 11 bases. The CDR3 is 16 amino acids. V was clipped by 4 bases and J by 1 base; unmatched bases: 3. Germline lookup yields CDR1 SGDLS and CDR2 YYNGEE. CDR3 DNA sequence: TGTGCCAGCAGCATAACTAGCGGGAGGAACACCGGGGAGCTGTTTTTT. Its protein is CASSITSGRNTGELFF.

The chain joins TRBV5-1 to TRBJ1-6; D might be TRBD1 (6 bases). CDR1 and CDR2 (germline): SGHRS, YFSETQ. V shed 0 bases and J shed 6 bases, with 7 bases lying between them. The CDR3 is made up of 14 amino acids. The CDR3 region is CASSLGTVNSPLHF. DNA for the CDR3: TGCGCCAGCAGCTTGGGGACAGTTAATTCACCCCTCCACTTT.

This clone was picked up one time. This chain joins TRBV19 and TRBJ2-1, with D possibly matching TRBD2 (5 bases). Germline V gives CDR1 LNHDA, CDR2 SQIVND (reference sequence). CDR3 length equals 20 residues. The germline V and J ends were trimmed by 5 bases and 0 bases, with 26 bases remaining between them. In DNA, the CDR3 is TGTGCCAGTAGTGCCAATGGCTACCGAGGGCGAACCAGCTCCTACAATGAGCAGTTCTTC. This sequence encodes CASSANGYRGRTSSYNEQFF.

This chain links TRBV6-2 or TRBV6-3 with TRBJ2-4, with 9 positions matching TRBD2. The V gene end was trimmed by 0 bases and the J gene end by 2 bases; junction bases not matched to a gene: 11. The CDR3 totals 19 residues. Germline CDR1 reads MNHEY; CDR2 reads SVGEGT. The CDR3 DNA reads TGTGCCAGCAGTTACTCTTGGGGCGGGAGGGCCTTAACCAAAAACATTCAGTACTTC. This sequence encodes CASSYSWGGRALTKNIQYF.

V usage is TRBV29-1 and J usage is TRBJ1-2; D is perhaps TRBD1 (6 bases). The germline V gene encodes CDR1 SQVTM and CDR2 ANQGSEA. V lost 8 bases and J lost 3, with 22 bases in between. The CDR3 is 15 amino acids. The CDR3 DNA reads TGCAGCACTTGGACAGCCGGGCGTGGGGACTATGGCTACACCTTC. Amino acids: CSTWTAGRGDYGYTF.

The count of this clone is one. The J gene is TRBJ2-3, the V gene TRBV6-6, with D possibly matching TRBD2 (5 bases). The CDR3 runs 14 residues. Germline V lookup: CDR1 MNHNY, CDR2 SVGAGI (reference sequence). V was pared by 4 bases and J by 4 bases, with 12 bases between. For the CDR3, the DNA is TGTGCCAGCAGTTTGGGAGTCCGGTCAGATACGCAGTATTTT. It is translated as CASSLGVRSDTQYF.

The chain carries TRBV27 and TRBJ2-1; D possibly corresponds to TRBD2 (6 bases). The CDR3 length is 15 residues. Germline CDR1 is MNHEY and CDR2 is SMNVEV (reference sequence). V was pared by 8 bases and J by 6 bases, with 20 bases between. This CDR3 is CASWPPGTGSNEQFF. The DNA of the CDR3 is TGTGCCAGCTGGCCACCCGGGACTGGATCCAATGAGCAGTTCTTC.

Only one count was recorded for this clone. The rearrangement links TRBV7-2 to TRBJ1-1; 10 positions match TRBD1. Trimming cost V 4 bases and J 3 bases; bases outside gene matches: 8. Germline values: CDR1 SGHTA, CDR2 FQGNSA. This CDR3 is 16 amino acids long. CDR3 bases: TGTGCCAGCAGCTACGACCGGGACAGGGGTTACACTGAAGCTTTCTTT. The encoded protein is CASSYDRDRGYTEAFF.

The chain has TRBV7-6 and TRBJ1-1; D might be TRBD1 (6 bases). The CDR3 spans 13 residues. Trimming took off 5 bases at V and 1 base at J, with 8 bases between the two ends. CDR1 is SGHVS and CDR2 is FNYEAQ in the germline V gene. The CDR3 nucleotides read TGTGCCAGCAGCCAGGACAGGAACACTGAAGCTTTCTTT. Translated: CASSQDRNTEAFF.

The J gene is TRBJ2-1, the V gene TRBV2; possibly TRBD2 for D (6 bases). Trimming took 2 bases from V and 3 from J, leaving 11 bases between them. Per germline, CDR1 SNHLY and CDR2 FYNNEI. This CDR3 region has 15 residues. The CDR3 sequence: CASSELRGIYNEQFF. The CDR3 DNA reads TGTGCCAGCAGTGAACTGCGCGGGATCTACAATGAGCAGTTCTTC.

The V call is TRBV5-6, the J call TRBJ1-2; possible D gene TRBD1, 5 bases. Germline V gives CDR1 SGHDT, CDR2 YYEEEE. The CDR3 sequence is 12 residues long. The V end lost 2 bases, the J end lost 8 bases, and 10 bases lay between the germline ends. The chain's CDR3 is CASSLGVRGYTF. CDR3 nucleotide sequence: TGTGCCAGCAGCTTAGGGGTTCGCGGCTACACCTTC.

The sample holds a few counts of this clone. The CDR3 loop is CASSSTGYGYTF. CDR3 DNA sequence: TGTGCCAGCAGCTCTACAGGGTATGGCTACACCTTC. The chain uses TRBV7-2 and TRBJ1-2; D might be TRBD1 (6 bases). The V gene's germline CDR1 is SGHTA and CDR2 FQGNSA. The CDR3 runs to 12 residues. V was shortened by 4 bases and J by 5 bases, with 8 bases between the two germline ends. Combining the CDR3 with reference TRBV7-2 and TRBJ1-2 gives the whole variable domain GAGVSQSPSNKVTEKGKDVELRCDPISGHTALYWYRQSLGQGLEFLIYFQGNSAPDKSGLPSDRFSAERTGGSVSTLTIQRTQQEDSAVYLCASSSTGYGYTFGSGTRLTVV.

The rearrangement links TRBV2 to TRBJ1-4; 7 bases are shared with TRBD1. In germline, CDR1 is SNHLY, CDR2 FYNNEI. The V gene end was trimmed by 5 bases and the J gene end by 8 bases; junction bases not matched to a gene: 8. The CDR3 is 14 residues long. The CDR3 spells CASSLQGRSEKLFF. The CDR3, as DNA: TGTGCCAGCAGTCTACAGGGGCGGTCGGAAAAACTGTTTTTT.

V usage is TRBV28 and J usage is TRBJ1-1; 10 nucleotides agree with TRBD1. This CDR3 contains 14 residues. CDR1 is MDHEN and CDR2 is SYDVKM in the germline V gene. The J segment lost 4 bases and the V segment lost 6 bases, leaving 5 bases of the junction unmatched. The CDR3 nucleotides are TGTGCCAGCAGAGGGGGACAGGGGAGCACTGAAGCTTTCTTT. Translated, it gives CASRGGQGSTEAFF. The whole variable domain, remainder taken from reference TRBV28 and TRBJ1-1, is DVKVTQSSRYLVKRTGEKVFLECVQDMDHENMFWYRQDPGLGLRLIYFSYDVKMKEKGDIPEGYSVSREKKERFSLILESASTNQTSMYLCASRGGQGSTEAFFGQGTRLTVV.

The CDR3 DNA reads TGTGCCAGCAGCCTGTCTAGCGGGAGGACGACCTACGAGCAGTACTTC. It translates to CASSLSSGRTTYEQYF. The chain has TRBV4-2 and TRBJ2-7; 11 bases are shared with TRBD2. J gave up 2 bases and V 4 bases, and 7 bases lay outside the gene matches. CDR1 and CDR2 from the germline V gene are LGHNA and YNFKEQ. CDR3 length: 16 amino acids.